This T cell receptor beta chain was sequenced for a study of PD-1 blockade in classical Hodgkin lymphoma. Trimming pared 3 bases from V and 7 bases from J, leaving 12 bases between. This CDR3 contains 12 residues. From germline, CDR1 is SQVTM and CDR2 ANQGSEA. This clone has a single count. After autologous stem cell transplantation all patients relapsed, and prior brentuximab vedotin exposure differed between cohorts. The protocol was immunoSEQ multiplex PCR, while the TCRdb copy is restricted to in-frame clones and leaves out a portion. The sample holds around 41,000 clones; around 72% are singletons and the top ten take 2.8%.

The TCR originated in a human donor with classical Hodgkin lymphoma. The chain uses TRBV29-1 and TRBJ1-1, with D possibly TRBD1 on 5 matching bases. The sequencing here drew on peripheral blood mononuclear cells (PBMCs), taken before the second cycle of nivolumab. CDR3 loop: CSVEGGDYEAFF. The CDR3 DNA sequence: TGCAGCGTTGAGGGGGGAGACTATGAAGCTTTCTTT.